This passage covers 10 T cell receptor beta chains from one sample sequenced in a study of T cell changes during pregnancy in multiple sclerosis. The protocol was immunoSEQ multiplex PCR, while the TCRdb copy is restricted to in-frame clones and leaves out a portion. The sample records fewer than 85,000 clones, roughly 91% being singletons. The material sequenced was peripheral blood, taken after pregnancy. These receptors originate from a female donor in good health, enrolled as a control in a pregnancy study.

The J gene is TRBJ2-7, the V gene TRBV19; weak D call: TRBD1 (5 bases). Trimming stripped 1 base from V and 5 bases from J, with 9 bases between. The CDR3 is 13 residues long. The germline CDR1 and CDR2 sequences are LNHDA and SQIVND (reference sequence). The CDR3 loop reads CASSIAQGNEQYF. CDR3 nucleotides: TGTGCCAGTAGTATAGCCCAGGGCAACGAGCAGTACTTC. The variable domain in full, with the rest retrieved from reference TRBV19 and TRBJ2-7, is DGGITQSPKYLFRKEGQNVTLSCEQNLNHDAMYWYRQDPGQGLRLIYYSQIVNDFQKGDIAEGYSVSREKKESFPLTVTSAQKNPTAFYLCASSIAQGNEQYFGPGTRLTVT.

The rearrangement joins TRBV4-3 to TRBJ2-1; the D gene is possibly TRBD2 (5 bases). There are 18 residues in the CDR3. Germline CDR1 LGHNA, CDR2 YSLEER. Trimming cost V 0 bases and J 0 bases, with 15 bases left between them. The CDR3 DNA sequence: TGCGCCAGCAGCCAAGATCTTTTAGGAGGAGGCTCCTACAATGAGCAGTTCTTC. This sequence encodes CASSQDLLGGGSYNEQFF.

DNA of the CDR3: TGTGCCAGCAGCGGGGGCAACAGGAACAATGAGCAGTTCTTC. It yields the protein CASSGGNRNNEQFF. The chain links TRBV7-3 to TRBJ2-1; TRBD1 might be the D (6 bases). Trimming took off 5 bases at V and 5 bases at J, with 13 bases between the two ends. Germline values: CDR1 SGHTA, CDR2 FQGTGA. CDR3 length equals 14 residues.

The V and J genes are TRBV7-9 and TRBJ2-3; 8 bases are a match to TRBD1. The germline CDR1 and CDR2 sequences are SEHNR and FQNEAQ (reference sequence). Trimming at V came to 3 bases and at J to 4 bases, leaving 3 bases not matched to a gene. The CDR3 runs to 14 residues. The CDR3 DNA follows: TGTGCCAGCAGCTTCGGACAGGGTCCAGATACGCAGTATTTT. Translated: CASSFGQGPDTQYF. Combining the CDR3 with reference TRBV7-9 and TRBJ2-3 gives the whole variable domain DTGVSQNPRHKITKRGQNVTFRCDPISEHNRLYWYRQTLGQGPEFLTYFQNEAQLEKSRLLSDRFSAERPKGSFSTLEIQRTEQGDSAMYLCASSFGQGPDTQYFGPGTRLTVL.

The chain combines TRBV5-1 with TRBJ1-1; the D gene is possibly TRBD1 (6 bases). The germline V and J ends were trimmed by 3 bases and 8 bases, with 17 bases remaining between them. The length of the CDR3 is 14 residues. Germline V gives CDR1 SGHRS, CDR2 YFSETQ. CDR3 DNA: TGCGCCAGCAGCTACGGACAGAGTGGGGCAGAAGCTTTCTTT. Residues: CASSYGQSGAEAFF.

CDR3 in amino acids: CATSRGGSLGTDTQYF. The CDR3 DNA sequence: TGTGCCACCAGCAGAGGCGGGAGCCTTGGCACAGATACGCAGTATTTT. This chain uses TRBV15 with TRBJ2-3; TRBD2 aligns across 7 bases. Germline CDR1 reads LNHNV; CDR2 reads YYDKDF (reference sequence). The length of the CDR3 is 16 residues. Losses at the gene ends were 1 base for V and 1 base for J; bases not matched to a gene: 5.

The chain uses TRBV19 and TRBJ2-5, with D possibly matching TRBD1 (6 bases). Per germline, CDR1 LNHDA and CDR2 SQIVND (reference sequence). The CDR3 contains 13 residues. With 8 bases removed from V and 0 bases from J, the gap between germline ends came to 10 bases. The CDR3 region has the DNA TGTGCCAGTGCCTGGACAGACCAAGAGACCCAGTACTTC. It translates to CASAWTDQETQYF.

This chain joins TRBV6-1 and TRBJ1-5; D not certain. The CDR3 is made up of 13 amino acids. CDR1 is MNHNS and CDR2 is SASEGT in the germline V gene. V was clipped by 0 bases and J by 4 bases, with 4 bases between them. Here the CDR3 reads CASSEAENQPQHF. Written as DNA, the CDR3 is TGTGCCAGCAGTGAAGCAGAGAATCAGCCCCAGCATTTT.

The rearrangement uses TRBV5-1 and TRBJ2-1, with TRBD2 matching over 11 bases. After removal of 3 bases from V and 7 bases from J, the junction contained 6 bases not matched to a gene. The CDR3 consists of 15 residues. Per the germline V gene, CDR1 is SGHRS and CDR2 is YFSETQ. The CDR3 protein is CASSWVAGGNNEQFF. CDR3 in DNA: TGCGCCAGCAGCTGGGTAGCGGGAGGGAATAATGAGCAGTTCTTC.

This chain uses TRBV10-3 with TRBJ1-2, with D tentatively TRBD1 (6 bases). This CDR3 is 13 amino acids long. From germline, CDR1 is ENHRY and CDR2 SYGVKD. Trimming stripped 10 bases from V and 5 bases from J, with 17 bases between. DNA for the CDR3: TGTGCCACAGGGGACGTCTCCCATTATGGCTACACCTTC. This codes for CATGDVSHYGYTF.